Listed below are T cell receptor beta chains from one sample, sequenced in a study of shared clonotypes between healthy human individuals. The protocol was immunoSEQ multiplex PCR, while the TCRdb copy is restricted to in-frame clones and leaves out a portion. The sample carries around 2.5 million clones, 90% to 95% recorded once. Sequencing used naive CD4+ T cells from PBMCs. The source is a young man in good health. Some clones in this sample may be carry-over from other donors' samples. Both conserved end residues are part of each CDR3. D genes are given only for firm matches. Size is omitted from some rows. Given values are once, few, many or a class for expanded clones.

TRBJ2-3 TRBV5-1 NA NA TGCGCCAGCAGCTTTCAGGGGTCCCCAGATACGCAGTATTTT CASSFQGSPDTQYF
TRBJ2-1 TRBV7-9 NA TRBD1 TGTGCCAGCAGTGACAGGGACTACAATGAGCAGTTCTTC CASSDRDYNEQFF
TRBJ2-2 TRBV9 NA NA TGTGCCAGCAGCGCACAGCCTGGTGGGGAGCTGTTTTTT CASSAQPGGELFF
TRBJ1-3 TRBV18 NA NA TGTGCCAGCTCACCGCAGGGAAATGGAAACACCATATATTTT CASSPQGNGNTIYF
TRBJ1-5 TRBV19 NA NA TGTGCCAGTAGTCTGCGGCAGGGCAATCAGCCCCAGCATTTT CASSLRQGNQPQHF
TRBJ2-3 TRBV9 NA NA TGTGCCAGCAGCCCCCGACCGATTAGCACAGATACGCAGTATTTT CASSPRPISTDTQYF
TRBJ2-5 TRBV5-4 NA TRBD2 TGTGCCAGCAGCTTGGGGGGACTAGCGTCCGAGACCCAGTACTTC CASSLGGLASETQYF
TRBJ2-7 TRBV6-6 NA NA TGTGCCAGCAGTCGAACCGGGTACGAGCAGTACTTC CASSRTGYEQYF
TRBJ2-3 TRBV30 NA NA TGTGCCTGGAGTCTAGGGGGGAAAGGCACAGATACGCAGTATTTT CAWSLGGKGTDTQYF
TRBJ2-7 TRBV5-1 NA NA TGCGCCAGTTCTGAGGGACTGTTTCCCTACGAGCAGTACTTC CASSEGLFPYEQYF
TRBJ2-1 TRBV7-2 once TRBD2 TGTGCCAGCAGCTTAGGACTAGCCGGCCAATCGAAGCAGTTCTTC CASSLGLAGQSKQFF
TRBJ1-2 TRBV6-6 NA TRBD1 TGTGCCAGCGGCCTCCCCCGGGACAGAATAAACTATGGCTACACCTTC CASGLPRDRINYGYTF
TRBJ2-5 TRBV29-1 once NA TGCAGCCTACGATATCGCGGGGTGGAAGAGACCCAGTACTTC CSLRYRGVEETQYF
TRBJ2-5 TRBV5-1 NA NA TGCGCCAGCAGCTTGGATCAGGGCGTGAAGACCCAGTACTTC CASSLDQGVKTQYF
TRBJ1-2 TRBV7-8 NA NA TGTGCCAGCAGCTTAAGTTGGGAGCGGGGCAGCGCCTACTATGGCTACACCTTC CASSLSWERGSAYYGYTF
TRBJ2-7 TRBV6-6 NA NA TGTGCCAGCAGCGTAGACAGCCGCTCCTACGAGCAGTACTTC CASSVDSRSYEQYF
TRBJ2-2 TRBV5-4 NA NA TGTGCCAGCAGCTTCCCTGGGACTCTTCGAACCGGGGAGCTGTTTTTT CASSFPGTLRTGELFF
TRBJ2-1 TRBV5-8 NA NA TGTGCCAGCAGCTTGGCCCGGTTTCTAGCTGGTGAGCAGTTCTTC CASSLARFLAGEQFF
TRBJ1-1 TRBV30 few NA TGTGCCTGGAGTGTAGGAGTCGGCAGGGAGAACACTGAAGCTTTCTTT CAWSVGVGRENTEAFF
TRBJ2-1 TRBV6-9 once TRBD1 TGTGCCAGCAGTTGTCCGGACAGGGAGAGCTCCTACAATGAGCAGTTCTTC CASSCPDRESSYNEQFF
TRBJ2-7 TRBV25-1 NA NA TGTGCCAGCAGTCCCAAGGGGGGCTACGAGCAGTACTTC CASSPKGGYEQYF